The rows below give T cell receptor beta chains drawn from one sample of a study of technical replicates of blood from several donors. Here immunoSEQ multiplex PCR was the method, and the copy in TCRdb shows in-frame clones only, minus some. The top ten hold 0.41% of the sample, which has about 80,000 clones, 90% to 95% seen once. Sequenced: T cells isolated from PBMCs. These receptors were obtained from a human donor in good health. CDR3s include the opening cysteine and the closing phenylalanine or tryptophan. The D gene is left open where the match is weak. Part of the rows lack a size; the others show once, few, many or a class for expanded clones.

j_gene,v_gene,abundance,d_gene,len,CDR3aa,CDR3nt
TRBJ1-1,TRBV7-2,.,.,14,CASSSGTPNTEAFF,TGTGCCAGCAGCTCCGGGACACCGAACACTGAAGCTTTCTTT
TRBJ2-2,TRBV15,.,TRBD2,15,CATRAQREGAGELFF,TGTGCCACCAGAGCCCAGCGGGAGGGCGCCGGGGAGCTGTTTTTT
TRBJ2-3,TRBV11-2,.,TRBD2,15,CASSSASGIIDTQYF,TGTGCCAGCAGCTCGGCTAGCGGGATAATAGATACGCAGTATTTT
TRBJ1-1,TRBV2,.,.,14,CASSVQGERTEAFF,TGTGCCAGCAGTGTACAGGGAGAACGCACTGAAGCTTTCTTT
TRBJ1-5,TRBV6-5,once,.,14,CASSYSKATRAQHF,TGTGCCAGCAGTTACTCGAAGGCGACTAGGGCCCAGCATTTT
TRBJ2-3,TRBV7-3,.,.,14,CASSSPYTGDTQYF,TGTGCCAGCAGCAGCCCGTATACGGGGGATACGCAGTATTTT
TRBJ2-7,TRBV9,.,.,14,CASSVTGQIYEQYF,TGTGCCAGCAGCGTTACCGGACAGATATACGAGCAGTACTTC
TRBJ2-3,TRBV6-4,.,.,14,CASSDSWEADTQYF,TGTGCCAGCAGTGACTCATGGGAGGCAGATACGCAGTATTTT
TRBJ2-7,TRBV14,.,TRBD1,13,CASSPSDRTEQYF,TGTGCCAGCAGCCCGTCGGACAGGACCGAGCAGTACTTC
TRBJ2-3,TRBV6-5,.,TRBD1,15,CASSYSAGGADTQYF,TGTGCCAGCAGTTACAGTGCAGGGGGCGCAGATACGCAGTATTTT
TRBJ1-2,TRBV14,once,.,14,CASSPAGGGYGYTF,TGTGCCAGCAGCCCGGCCGGGGGTGGCTATGGCTACACCTTC
TRBJ2-7,TRBV9,.,.,16,CASSVGGVGPIHEQYF,TGTGCCAGCAGCGTAGGGGGGGTAGGGCCAATCCACGAGCAGTACTTC
TRBJ2-1,TRBV9,.,.,14,CASDRLGTYNEQFF,TGTGCCAGCGACAGACTAGGGACCTACAATGAGCAGTTCTTC
TRBJ2-7,TRBV4-1,.,TRBD1,16,CASSQSPGTGVREQYF,TGCGCCAGCAGCCAATCACCTGGGACAGGGGTTCGGGAGCAGTACTTC
TRBJ1-2,TRBV6-5,.,TRBD1,14,CASSPTGGNYGYTF,TGTGCCAGCAGTCCGACAGGGGGCAACTATGGCTACACCTTC
TRBJ1-1,TRBV7-9,.,.,13,CASSPLVSAEAFF,TGTGCCAGCAGCCCCCTTGTTAGCGCTGAAGCTTTCTTT
TRBJ1-1,TRBV18,.,.,12,CASSPRQGEAFF,TGTGCCAGCTCACCACGGCAGGGCGAAGCTTTCTTT
TRBJ1-1,TRBV7-9,few,.,12,CASSLARYEAFF,TGTGCCAGCAGCTTAGCTCGGTATGAAGCTTTCTTT
TRBJ2-3,TRBV27,.,TRBD2,15,CASSFRLADTDTQYF,TGTGCCAGCAGTTTTAGACTAGCAGACACAGATACGCAGTATTTT
TRBJ2-1,TRBV6-4,.,.,13,CASSDSLVGEQFF,TGTGCCAGCAGTGACTCTTTAGTCGGTGAGCAGTTCTTC
TRBJ1-5,TRBV6-1,.,TRBD1,15,CASSEWGQYNQPQHF,TGTGCCAGCAGTGAATGGGGACAGTACAATCAGCCCCAGCATTTT
TRBJ1-1,TRBV27,.,.,13,CASSSGVNTEAFF,TGTGCCAGCAGTTCCGGGGTGAACACTGAAGCTTTCTTT
TRBJ2-7,TRBV5-5,.,.,14,CASNEGTGYYEQYF,TGTGCCAGCAATGAAGGGACTGGTTACTACGAGCAGTACTTC
TRBJ2-5,TRBV6-5,.,.,14,CASSYVGIQETQYF,TGTGCCAGCAGTTACGTCGGGATACAAGAGACCCAGTACTTC